One and the same sample provided the 30 T cell receptor beta chains below, sequenced in a study of shared clonotypes between healthy human individuals. Using immunoSEQ multiplex PCR, the repertoire was profiled, and TCRdb retains in-frame clones only, with some absent. Of approximately 700,000 clones in the sample, around 73% were seen once. The specimen sequenced was memory CD4+ T cells sorted from blood. This sample's subset: CD45RA-negative fraction. The receptors shown here come from a young woman in good health.

The chain links TRBV18 to TRBJ2-1; 8 bases agree with TRBD2. The CDR3 is 16 amino acids. V lost 0 bases to trimming and J lost 1 base; unmatched junction nucleotides: 2. Per germline, CDR1 KGHSH and CDR2 LQKENI. DNA of the CDR3: TGTGCCAGCTCACCACCGACTAGCGCATCCTACAATGAGCAGTTCTTC. Translated: CASSPPTSASYNEQFF. Full variable domain (remainder filled in from reference TRBV18 and TRBJ2-1): NAGVMQNPRHLVRRRGQEARLRCSPMKGHSHVYWYRQLPEEGLKFMVYLQKENIIDESGMPKERFSAEFPKEGPSILRIQQVVRGDSAAYFCASSPPTSASYNEQFFGPGTRLTVL.

The chain combines TRBV29-1 with TRBJ2-5; no clear D gene. The V gene's germline CDR1 is SQVTM and CDR2 ANQGSEA. The V gene lost 7 bases and the J gene lost 0 bases, with 12 bases spanning the gap. The CDR3 runs to 13 residues. The CDR3: CSGLTVYQETQYF. CDR3 nucleotides: TGCAGCGGACTGACGGTGTACCAAGAGACCCAGTACTTC.

The chain is built from TRBV6-5 and TRBJ1-2; D gene unclear. This CDR3 region has 14 residues. CDR1 MNHEY and CDR2 SVGAGI come from the germline V gene. Trimming cost V 6 bases and J 2 bases, with 13 bases left between them. For the CDR3, the DNA is TGTGCCAGCAGATCAAGGAAATTAAACTATGGCTACACCTTC. This gives the protein CASRSRKLNYGYTF.

The gene calls are TRBV4-2 and TRBJ2-7; 14 nucleotides align to TRBD2. V lost 0 bases to trimming and J lost 7 bases; unmatched junction nucleotides: 17. CDR3 size: 20 residues. CDR1 is LGHNA, CDR2 YNFKEQ, per germline. The CDR3 spells CASSQDRRLAGGGSLREQYF. CDR3 coding DNA: TGTGCCAGCAGCCAAGATAGGAGACTAGCGGGAGGGGGCTCGTTGCGGGAGCAGTACTTC.

The V and J genes are TRBV19 and TRBJ2-1, with 10 nucleotides matching TRBD2. Germline assignment: CDR1 LNHDA and CDR2 SQIVND (reference sequence). This CDR3 is 19 amino acids long. V lost 0 bases to trimming and J lost 0 bases; unmatched junction nucleotides: 8. The CDR3 here is CASSIDSSGRLSSYNEQFF. The CDR3 coding sequence is TGTGCCAGTAGTATAGATTCTAGCGGGAGATTAAGCTCCTACAATGAGCAGTTCTTC.

This clone was seen only a few times. This chain connects TRBV10-3 to TRBJ1-5; possibly TRBD1 for D (6 bases). This CDR3 has 14 residues. With 6 bases removed from V and 5 bases from J, the gap between germline ends came to 14 bases. Germline CDR1 and CDR2: ENHRY and SYGVKD. The CDR3 DNA is TGTGCCATCAGGGAAACAGGGCCACATCAGCCCCAGCATTTT. Translated, it gives CAIRETGPHQPQHF.

The genes are TRBV20-1 and TRBJ2-1; maybe TRBD2 (5 bases). CDR3 length: 11 amino acids. CDR1 is DFQATT and CDR2 is SNEGSKA in the germline V gene (reference sequence). V lost 3 bases, J lost 10 bases, and 10 bases lay in between. DNA of the CDR3: TGCAGTGCTAGTGCAGCGGAGGAGCAGTTCTTC. Translation gives CSASAAEEQFF.

The chain uses TRBV28 and TRBJ2-3; 11 bases agree with TRBD2. Unmatched junction bases numbered 7, after V lost 5 bases and J lost 6 bases. This CDR3 has 15 residues. Germline V gene sequence: CDR1 MDHEN, CDR2 SYDVKM. For the CDR3, the DNA is TGTGCCAGCAGTCTCGGACTAGCGGGCGGGGATACGCAGTATTTT. Protein product: CASSLGLAGGDTQYF.

Points on this clone: The same CDR3 can be traced to other DNA sequences in this sample. V and J are TRBV7-3 and TRBJ2-1; possible D gene TRBD2, 6 bases. The V and J ends lost 6 bases and 0 bases respectively, with 9 bases between them. The CDR3 covers 14 residues. CDR1 SGHTA and CDR2 FQGTGA come from the germline V gene. DNA of the CDR3: TGTGCCAGCAGTCCCGGGAGCTCCTACAATGAGCAGTTCTTC. The encoded protein is CASSPGSSYNEQFF.

The chain couples TRBV6-1 to TRBJ2-3; D possibly corresponds to TRBD1 (6 bases). Germline V gene lookup returns CDR1 MNHNS and CDR2 SASEGT. The ends were cut back, 3 bases at V and 6 bases at J, with 13 bases in the middle. This CDR3 is 14 amino acids long. This chain's CDR3 is CASSDPRGGDTQYF. DNA for the CDR3: TGTGCCAGCAGTGATCCCAGGGGCGGGGATACGCAGTATTTT.

V gene TRBV4-1 combines with J gene TRBJ1-2; no clear D. The V end lost 0 bases, the J end lost 5 bases, and 13 bases lay between the germline ends. The CDR3 totals 15 residues. Germline CDR1 MGHRA, CDR2 YSYEKL. For the CDR3, the DNA is TGCGCCAGCAGCCAAGAATCCCCCAAGATATATGGCTACACCTTC. It encodes CASSQESPKIYGYTF.

The chain has TRBV7-2 and TRBJ2-3; D gene ambiguous. The CDR3 totals 13 residues. V was trimmed by 3 bases and J by 1 base, leaving 5 bases between them. Germline assignment: CDR1 SGHTA and CDR2 FQGNSA. The CDR3: CASSLVRTDTQYF. CDR3 bases: TGTGCCAGCAGCTTGGTCCGCACAGATACGCAGTATTTT.

The chain links TRBV28 to TRBJ2-2; D is unresolved. The CDR3 length is 13 residues. The germline gives CDR1 MDHEN, CDR2 SYDVKM. The germline V and J ends were trimmed by 5 bases and 6 bases, with 10 bases remaining between them. CDR3 residues: CASSPTWSGELFF. In nucleotides, the CDR3 is TGTGCCAGCAGTCCGACCTGGTCCGGGGAGCTGTTTTTT. Full variable domain (outside the CDR3, taken from reference TRBV28 and TRBJ2-2): DVKVTQSSRYLVKRTGEKVFLECVQDMDHENMFWYRQDPGLGLRLIYFSYDVKMKEKGDIPEGYSVSREKKERFSLILESASTNQTSMYLCASSPTWSGELFFGEGSRLTVL.

The rearrangement joins TRBV9 to TRBJ1-1; D remains ambiguous. The CDR3 contains 16 residues. The germline CDR1 and CDR2 sequences are SGDLS and YYNGEE. Trimming stripped 1 base from V and 2 bases from J, with 15 bases between. CDR3 nucleotide sequence: TGTGCCAGCAGCGTACAGGAGGGTTGGGAAAACACTGAAGCTTTCTTT. Residues: CASSVQEGWENTEAFF.

This clone was observed a handful of times. The sample has other DNA sequences that encode this CDR3 too. The chain has TRBV7-2 and TRBJ2-1; D perhaps matches TRBD2 (5 bases). The CDR3 spans 15 residues. CDR1 and CDR2 from the germline V gene are SGHTA and FQGNSA. The V and J ends lost 3 bases and 0 bases respectively, with 9 bases between them. CDR3 loop: CASSLAGSSYNEQFF. As DNA, the CDR3 is TGTGCCAGCAGCTTGGCGGGTAGCTCCTACAATGAGCAGTTCTTC.

This chain links TRBV4-2 with TRBJ1-5; D might be TRBD1 (5 bases). Trimming left V 0 bases short and J 10 bases short, with 19 bases between. The CDR3 sequence is 16 residues long. Looked up from germline, CDR1 is LGHNA and CDR2 is YNFKEQ. As DNA, the CDR3 is TGTGCCAGCAGCCAAGAGGGGCAGGTAGGCTGGGGCCCCCAGCATTTT. Translating gives CASSQEGQVGWGPQHF.

Of note for this clone: The same CDR3 can be traced to other DNA sequences in this sample. The chain joins TRBV11-2 to TRBJ2-7, with TRBD2 matching 7 bases. J lost 2 bases, V lost 3 bases, and 7 bases had no gene match. Germline V gene data show CDR1 as SGHAT and CDR2 as FQNNGV. The CDR3 loop spans 15 amino acids. The CDR3 DNA is TGTGCCAGCAGCTTGGGGTCTAGCGGAGCCTACGAGCAGTACTTC. Amino acid sequence: CASSLGSSGAYEQYF.

The CDR3 DNA reads as TGCGCCAGCAGCTTGGGCCTTAGGGTGCGGGAGCTGACCTACGAGCAGTACTTC. It translates to CASSLGLRVRELTYEQYF. The V gene is TRBV5-1, the J gene TRBJ2-7, with 7 bases lining up with TRBD2. Looked up from germline, CDR1 is SGHRS and CDR2 is YFSETQ. The CDR3 runs to 18 residues. V shed 0 bases, J shed 2 bases, and the junction held 14 bases outside the gene matches.

The chain uses TRBV29-1 and TRBJ2-5; D is uncertain. The CDR3 loop spans 11 amino acids. From germline, CDR1 is SQVTM and CDR2 ANQGSEA. Trimming cost V 2 bases and J 0 bases, with 1 base left between them. The CDR3 spells CSVEYQETQYF. The CDR3 region has the DNA TGCAGCGTTGAATACCAAGAGACCCAGTACTTC.

The gene calls are TRBV5-5 and TRBJ1-4; D ambiguous. Germline CDR1 is SGHKS and CDR2 is YYEKEE (reference sequence). The CDR3 has 16 residues. Trimming cost V 5 bases and J 15 bases, with 29 bases left between them. CDR3 in amino acids: CASSVTSGKPLIGVFF. DNA for the CDR3: TGTGCCAGCAGTGTGACTAGCGGGAAACCCTTAATTGGTGTGTTTTTT.

This clone was counted ten times or more. The V call is TRBV27, the J call TRBJ1-2, with D perhaps TRBD1 (6 bases). Germline lookup yields CDR1 MNHEY and CDR2 SMNVEV (reference sequence). V was cut by 6 bases and J by 8 bases, with 19 bases left in between. The CDR3 spans 14 residues. The CDR3 sequence is CASSTATYRVGYTF. The CDR3 nucleotides read TGTGCCAGCAGCACAGCAACCTACAGGGTCGGCTACACCTTC.

This clone was counted only a few times. The sample carries other DNA sequences with the same CDR3. This chain connects TRBV30 to TRBJ2-3; D gene ambiguous. Trimming removed 0 bases at V and 0 bases at J, with 7 bases between. The CDR3 consists of 14 residues. CDR1 and CDR2 (germline): GTSNPN, SVGIG (reference sequence). In DNA, the CDR3 is TGTGCCTGGAGTGTCGGCAGGAGCACAGATACGCAGTATTTT. It specifies CAWSVGRSTDTQYF.

The sample holds a few counts of this clone. This chain joins TRBV28 and TRBJ1-2; D perhaps matches TRBD1 (6 bases). Trimming cost V 6 bases and J 2 bases, with 16 bases left between them. The CDR3 runs to 15 residues. CDR1 and CDR2 from the germline V gene are MDHEN and SYDVKM. CDR3 sequence reads: CASSQRGGLNYGYTF. The CDR3 nucleotides are TGTGCCAGCAGCCAAAGGGGGGGGTTGAACTATGGCTACACCTTC.

This clone was recorded a few times. The chain recombines TRBV11-2 with TRBJ2-4; no definite D call. V was shortened by 0 bases and J by 0 bases, with 6 bases between the two germline ends. The CDR3 runs to 15 residues. CDR1 is SGHAT, CDR2 FQNNGV, per germline. CDR3 region: CASSLDRLAKNIQYF. In DNA, the CDR3 is TGTGCCAGCAGCTTAGATCGTTTAGCCAAAAACATTCAGTACTTC. The full variable domain, its missing parts supplied by reference TRBV11-2 and TRBJ2-4, is EAGVAQSPRYKIIEKRQSVAFWCNPISGHATLYWYQQILGQGPKLLIQFQNNGVVDDSQLPKDRFSAERLKGVDSTLKIQPAKLEDSAVYLCASSLDRLAKNIQYFGAGTRLSVL.

The chain joins TRBV10-1 to TRBJ2-3; TRBD2 matches 7 bases. The CDR3 spans 15 residues. Trimming cost V 6 bases and J 4 bases; bases outside gene matches: 10. Germline CDR1 and CDR2: WNHNN and SYGVQD (reference sequence). CDR3 DNA: TGCGCCAGCAGGAGACGGCGGGAGTCGTCAGATACGCAGTATTTT. It codes for CASRRRRESSDTQYF.

The V gene is TRBV7-2, the J gene TRBJ1-5; perhaps TRBD1 as D (5 bases). The CDR3 runs to 15 residues. Germline-derived CDR1 and CDR2 are SGHTA and FQGNSA. Trimming cost V 1 base and J 2 bases, with 9 bases left between them. CDR3 residues: CASSLVLGGNQPQHF. CDR3 in DNA: TGTGCCAGCAGCTTAGTTTTAGGGGGCAATCAGCCCCAGCATTTT.

This clone was seen just once. The chain carries TRBV4-1 and TRBJ2-3, with D perhaps matching TRBD2 (5 bases). Germline V lookup: CDR1 MGHRA, CDR2 YSYEKL. Trimming stripped 4 bases from V and 7 bases from J, with 18 bases between. The CDR3 has 15 amino acids. In DNA form, the CDR3 reads TGCGCCAGCAGCCGCAGAATACTAGGGCAAAATACGCAGTATTTT. Its protein is CASSRRILGQNTQYF.

The J gene is TRBJ2-3, the V gene TRBV28; 14 bases agree with TRBD2. Germline V gene data show CDR1 as MDHEN and CDR2 as SYDVKM. J was trimmed by 6 bases and V by 5 bases; bases with no gene match: 7. This CDR3 has 16 amino acids. CDR3 sequence: CASSPGLAGVVDTQYF. The CDR3 DNA reads as TGTGCCAGCAGTCCGGGACTAGCGGGAGTTGTGGATACGCAGTATTTT.

The V and J genes are TRBV27 and TRBJ1-3; tentatively, D is TRBD1 (6 bases). V was trimmed by 1 base and J by 0 bases, leaving 10 bases between them. CDR1 and CDR2 from the germline V gene are MNHEY and SMNVEV (reference sequence). The length of the CDR3 is 16 residues. CDR3 protein: CASSLYGGNSGNTIYF. The CDR3 coding sequence is TGTGCCAGCAGTTTATATGGGGGCAACTCTGGAAACACCATATATTTT.

The CDR3 region has the DNA TGTGCCAGTAGTATAGCCACGACAGGCGGCTATGGCTACACCTTC. Residues: CASSIATTGGYGYTF. V gene TRBV19 combines with J gene TRBJ1-2, with D maybe TRBD1 (6 bases). Germline lookup yields CDR1 LNHDA and CDR2 SQIVND (reference sequence). The germline V and J ends were trimmed by 1 base and 4 bases, with 13 bases remaining between them. The CDR3 covers 15 residues. The whole variable domain, remainder taken from reference TRBV19 and TRBJ1-2, is DGGITQSPKYLFRKEGQNVTLSCEQNLNHDAMYWYRQDPGQGLRLIYYSQIVNDFQKGDIAEGYSVSREKKESFPLTVTSAQKNPTAFYLCASSIATTGGYGYTFGSGTRLTVV.